This entry concerns a single T cell receptor (beta chain). Trimming removed 3 bases at V and 0 bases at J, with 9 bases between. The CDR3 length is 15 residues. In germline, CDR1 is ENHRY, CDR2 SYGVKD. As for time point: pre-sensitization, week 0. Treatment in this sample: therapeutic diphenylcyclopropenone sensitization with weekly scalp DPC. TCRdb analysed the RACE reads with MiXCR anew, one entry per CDR3 protein. In the table there are 57,000 or so distinct CDR3 sequences, 11% of which are singletons. This specimen belongs to a study of human T cells and chemical hapten exposure. The sample here was whole blood, taken in connection with sensitization to the hapten diphenylcyclopropenone (DPC). The sequence was obtained from a woman aged 35 to 49 with alopecia areata. Some clones in this sample may be carry-over from other donors' samples. The chain uses TRBV10-3 and TRBJ1-5; D is undetermined. The CDR3 DNA follows: TGTGCCATCAGTGAACAAAGCCTTAGCAATCAGCCCCAGCATTTT. It is translated as CAISEQSLSNQPQHF.